This is a list of T cell receptor beta chains from one sample in a study of T cell changes during pregnancy in multiple sclerosis. Libraries were prepared by immunoSEQ multiplex PCR; TCRdb keeps only in-frame clonotypes and omits some of them. The table has about 79,000 clones, about 89% seen once. The material was CD4+ T cells from peripheral blood mononuclear cells, obtained in the second trimester of pregnancy. All receptors come from a female donor with multiple sclerosis, enrolled in a pregnancy study. CDR3s include the opening cysteine and the closing phenylalanine or tryptophan. Each record gives: CDR3 protein, CDR3 DNA, clone size, J gene, CDR3 length, D gene, V gene. A D gene is named only where the DNA matches it firmly. Some rows have no size entry. The others give once, few or many, or a class for an expanded clone.

CDR3 protein: CASSPRTGSGEQFF; CDR3 DNA: TGTGCCAGCAGCCCAAGGACAGGTTCGGGTGAGCAGTTCTTC; clone size: .; J gene: TRBJ2-1; CDR3 length: 14; D gene: TRBD1; V gene: TRBV9
CDR3 protein: CASSLAPAGASEQFF; CDR3 DNA: TGCGCCAGCAGCTTGGCCCCCGCTGGTGCCAGTGAGCAGTTCTTC; clone size: .; J gene: TRBJ2-1; CDR3 length: 15; D gene: .; V gene: TRBV5-1
CDR3 protein: CASSSTTGASPLHF; CDR3 DNA: TGTGCCAGCAGCTCAACGACGGGAGCGTCACCCCTCCACTTT; clone size: .; J gene: TRBJ1-6; CDR3 length: 14; D gene: .; V gene: TRBV13
CDR3 protein: CASRPGGNTGELFF; CDR3 DNA: TGTGCCAGCAGGCCAGGGGGCAACACCGGGGAGCTGTTTTTT; clone size: .; J gene: TRBJ2-2; CDR3 length: 14; D gene: TRBD1; V gene: TRBV7-9
CDR3 protein: CASSPIHVGGKETQYF; CDR3 DNA: TGTGCCAGCTCACCCATCCATGTCGGGGGTAAAGAGACCCAGTACTTC; clone size: .; J gene: TRBJ2-5; CDR3 length: 16; D gene: .; V gene: TRBV18
CDR3 protein: CASRRGQETQYF; CDR3 DNA: TGTGCCAGCAGGCGGGGGCAAGAGACCCAGTACTTC; clone size: .; J gene: TRBJ2-5; CDR3 length: 12; D gene: TRBD2; V gene: TRBV13
CDR3 protein: CASSSSGLAGVRYEQYF; CDR3 DNA: TGTGCCAGCAGTTCTTCTGGACTAGCGGGAGTTAGGTACGAGCAGTACTTC; clone size: .; J gene: TRBJ2-7; CDR3 length: 17; D gene: TRBD2; V gene: TRBV28
CDR3 protein: CASSQDSGTGLWRNTQYF; CDR3 DNA: TGTGCCAGCAGCCAAGATTCCGGGACAGGGCTGTGGCGGAATACGCAGTATTTT; clone size: .; J gene: TRBJ2-3; CDR3 length: 18; D gene: TRBD1; V gene: TRBV14
CDR3 protein: CASHTPRRDNSPLHF; CDR3 DNA: TGTGCCAGCCACACCCCGAGGAGAGATAATTCACCCCTCCACTTT; clone size: few; J gene: TRBJ1-6; CDR3 length: 15; D gene: .; V gene: TRBV19
CDR3 protein: CASSFQTVEQFF; CDR3 DNA: TGTGCCAGCAGCTTCCAGACTGTAGAGCAGTTCTTC; clone size: .; J gene: TRBJ2-1; CDR3 length: 12; D gene: .; V gene: TRBV7-2
CDR3 protein: CASSIQREYNEQFF; CDR3 DNA: TGTGCCAGTAGTATCCAGCGGGAGTATAATGAGCAGTTCTTC; clone size: .; J gene: TRBJ2-1; CDR3 length: 14; D gene: TRBD2; V gene: TRBV19
CDR3 protein: CASSYYVDSYEQYF; CDR3 DNA: TGTGCCAGCAGTTATTATGTGGACAGCTACGAGCAGTACTTC; clone size: .; J gene: TRBJ2-7; CDR3 length: 14; D gene: .; V gene: TRBV28
CDR3 protein: CASSQDSGGGNQPQHF; CDR3 DNA: TGCGCCAGCAGCCAAGATTCGGGGGGGGGCAATCAGCCCCAGCATTTT; clone size: .; J gene: TRBJ1-5; CDR3 length: 16; D gene: .; V gene: TRBV4-3
CDR3 protein: CASSFNSGTSTDTQYF; CDR3 DNA: TGTGCCAGCAGTTTTAACTCAGGGACTAGCACAGATACGCAGTATTTT; clone size: .; J gene: TRBJ2-3; CDR3 length: 16; D gene: .; V gene: TRBV28
CDR3 protein: CASAGRNTEAFF; CDR3 DNA: TGTGCCAGCGCGGGCCGGAACACTGAAGCTTTCTTT; clone size: once; J gene: TRBJ1-1; CDR3 length: 12; D gene: .; V gene: TRBV27
CDR3 protein: CASSFSGRGFF; CDR3 DNA: TGTGCCAGCAGCTTTAGCGGGAGGGGGTTCTTC; clone size: .; J gene: TRBJ2-1; CDR3 length: 11; D gene: TRBD2; V gene: TRBV7-9
CDR3 protein: CASSLTWTGKDTEAFF; CDR3 DNA: TGTGCCAGCAGCTTAACCTGGACAGGGAAGGACACTGAAGCTTTCTTT; clone size: .; J gene: TRBJ1-1; CDR3 length: 16; D gene: TRBD1; V gene: TRBV7-3
CDR3 protein: CASSRGHPSTDTQYF; CDR3 DNA: TGTGCCAGCAGCAGGGGGCACCCAAGCACAGATACGCAGTATTTT; clone size: once; J gene: TRBJ2-3; CDR3 length: 15; D gene: TRBD1; V gene: TRBV6-5
CDR3 protein: CASRDGLAGVPGELFF; CDR3 DNA: TGTGCCAGCAGGGACGGACTAGCGGGAGTCCCCGGGGAGCTGTTTTTT; clone size: .; J gene: TRBJ2-2; CDR3 length: 16; D gene: TRBD2; V gene: TRBV2
CDR3 protein: CASSQDRATGDTIYF; CDR3 DNA: TGCGCCAGCAGCCAAGATCGAGCTACGGGGGACACCATATATTTT; clone size: .; J gene: TRBJ1-3; CDR3 length: 15; D gene: .; V gene: TRBV4-3
CDR3 protein: CASSFRGINEKLFF; CDR3 DNA: TGTGCCAGCAGCTTCCGAGGGATTAATGAAAAACTGTTTTTT; clone size: .; J gene: TRBJ1-4; CDR3 length: 14; D gene: .; V gene: TRBV11-1
CDR3 protein: CASSQDTDDRFDTIYF; CDR3 DNA: TGCGCCAGCAGCCAAGATACCGACGACAGGTTTGACACCATATATTTT; clone size: .; J gene: TRBJ1-3; CDR3 length: 16; D gene: .; V gene: TRBV4-1
CDR3 protein: CAIGERERSEAFF; CDR3 DNA: TGTGCCATCGGCGAGAGAGAGAGGTCTGAAGCTTTCTTT; clone size: .; J gene: TRBJ1-1; CDR3 length: 13; D gene: .; V gene: TRBV10-3
CDR3 protein: CASGSQVPLHF; CDR3 DNA: TGTGCCAGCGGGTCCCAGGTTCCCCTCCACTTT; clone size: .; J gene: TRBJ1-6; CDR3 length: 11; D gene: .; V gene: TRBV6-5
CDR3 protein: CASSTFSSGANVLTF; CDR3 DNA: TGTGCCAGCAGTACCTTTAGCTCTGGGGCCAACGTCCTGACTTTC; clone size: .; J gene: TRBJ2-6; CDR3 length: 15; D gene: .; V gene: TRBV7-9
CDR3 protein: CASSQDRVNEKLFF; CDR3 DNA: TGTGCCAGCAGCCAGGACAGAGTTAATGAAAAACTGTTTTTT; clone size: .; J gene: TRBJ1-4; CDR3 length: 14; D gene: .; V gene: TRBV9
CDR3 protein: CASRGLAGGGTQYF; CDR3 DNA: TGTGCCAGCAGAGGACTAGCGGGAGGCGGGACCCAGTACTTC; clone size: .; J gene: TRBJ2-5; CDR3 length: 14; D gene: TRBD2; V gene: TRBV27
CDR3 protein: CASSLDKNTEAFF; CDR3 DNA: TGTGCCAGCAGCTTAGACAAGAACACTGAAGCTTTCTTT; clone size: .; J gene: TRBJ1-1; CDR3 length: 13; D gene: .; V gene: TRBV11-2
CDR3 protein: CSVSLAGGPGTQYF; CDR3 DNA: TGCAGCGTTTCCCTAGCGGGGGGGCCGGGTACGCAGTATTTT; clone size: .; J gene: TRBJ2-3; CDR3 length: 14; D gene: TRBD2; V gene: TRBV29-1
CDR3 protein: CASSQDWVAASTDTQYF; CDR3 DNA: TGTGCCAGCAGCCAAGATTGGGTAGCGGCTAGCACAGATACGCAGTATTTT; clone size: once; J gene: TRBJ2-3; CDR3 length: 17; D gene: .; V gene: TRBV4-2
CDR3 protein: CASSLSAGANVLTF; CDR3 DNA: TGTGCCAGCAGCTTGAGCGCCGGGGCCAACGTCCTGACTTTC; clone size: .; J gene: TRBJ2-6; CDR3 length: 14; D gene: .; V gene: TRBV7-3
CDR3 protein: CASSRTSGENEQYF; CDR3 DNA: TGTGCCAGCAGTCGGACTAGCGGTGAGAACGAGCAGTACTTC; clone size: .; J gene: TRBJ2-7; CDR3 length: 14; D gene: TRBD2; V gene: TRBV6-1
CDR3 protein: CASSSLGGAQEKLFF; CDR3 DNA: TGTGCCAGCAGCTCCTTGGGGGGGGCGCAGGAAAAACTGTTTTTT; clone size: .; J gene: TRBJ1-4; CDR3 length: 15; D gene: .; V gene: TRBV9
CDR3 protein: CASSRREGMNTEAFF; CDR3 DNA: TGTGCCAGCAGCAGACGGGAGGGTATGAACACTGAAGCTTTCTTT; clone size: .; J gene: TRBJ1-1; CDR3 length: 15; D gene: .; V gene: TRBV9
CDR3 protein: CASSNTGTGGETQYF; CDR3 DNA: TGCGCCAGCAGCAACACCGGGACAGGGGGAGAGACCCAGTACTTC; clone size: .; J gene: TRBJ2-5; CDR3 length: 15; D gene: TRBD1; V gene: TRBV5-1
CDR3 protein: CASSPGTSRAYEQYF; CDR3 DNA: TGTGCCAGCAGCCCCGGGACTAGCCGCGCCTACGAGCAGTACTTC; clone size: .; J gene: TRBJ2-7; CDR3 length: 15; D gene: TRBD2; V gene: TRBV11-2